This TCR beta chain comes out of a study of blood T cell repertoires in COVID-19. Background on the study: T cells, B-cell-depleted T cells, or PBMCs provided the cDNA or gDNA that served as material.

Study processing details: Nucleated cell number was recorded as an estimate derived from reference gene primer amplification. Measured with immunoSEQ multiplex PCR; TCRdb has only the in-frame clones, and not every one. The V and J calls and clone size were taken over from that table, and D and trimming were inferred from the DNA. The sample yields about 170,000 clones, more than 70% seen once. The specimen was peripheral blood. This clonotype originated in a woman of 80 years or more with active or convalescent COVID-19.

The CDR3 loop reads CASSPPDRGNGYTF. As DNA, the CDR3 is TGTGCCAGCTCACCCCCGGACAGGGGAAATGGCTACACCTTC. The chain joins TRBV18 to TRBJ1-2; 9 nucleotides agree with TRBD1. CDR1 is KGHSH, CDR2 LQKENI, per germline. With V trimmed by 3 bases and J by 6 bases, 5 bases remained unmatched. The length of the CDR3 is 14 residues. Full variable domain (outside the CDR3, taken from reference TRBV18 and TRBJ1-2): NAGVMQNPRHLVRRRGQEARLRCSPMKGHSHVYWYRQLPEEGLKFMVYLQKENIIDESGMPKERFSAEFPKEGPSILRIQQVVRGDSAAYFCASSPPDRGNGYTFGSGTRLTVV.